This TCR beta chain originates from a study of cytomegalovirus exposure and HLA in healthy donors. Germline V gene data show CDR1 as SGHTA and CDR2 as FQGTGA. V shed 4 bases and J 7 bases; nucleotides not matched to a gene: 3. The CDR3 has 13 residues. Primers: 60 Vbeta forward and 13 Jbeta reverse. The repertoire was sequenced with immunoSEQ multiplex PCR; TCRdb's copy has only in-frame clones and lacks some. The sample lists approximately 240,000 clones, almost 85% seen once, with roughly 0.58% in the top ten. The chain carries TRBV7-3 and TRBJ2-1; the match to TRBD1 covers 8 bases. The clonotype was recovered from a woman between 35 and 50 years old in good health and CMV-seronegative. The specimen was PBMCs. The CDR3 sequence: CASSSDRENEQFF. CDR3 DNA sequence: TGTGCCAGCAGCTCGGACAGGGAAAATGAGCAGTTCTTC. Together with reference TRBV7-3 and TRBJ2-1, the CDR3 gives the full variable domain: GAGVSQTPSNKVTEKGKYVELRCDPISGHTALYWYRQSLGQGPEFLIYFQGTGAADDSGLPNDRFFAVRPEGSVSTLKIQRTERGDSAVYLCASSSDRENEQFFGPGTRLTVL.